These 5 T cell receptor beta chains share one sample of origin, sequenced in a study of technical replicates of blood from a handful of donors. Generated by immunoSEQ multiplex PCR, the TCRdb table keeps only in-frame clones and is missing some. The sample has about 79,000 clones; about 91% are singletons. The material sequenced was T cells isolated from PBMCs. Receptor source: a human donor in good health. Some clones in this sample may be carry-over from other donors' samples.

The V call is TRBV18, the J call TRBJ2-3, with 12 bases aligning to TRBD2. V shed 0 bases and J 4 bases; nucleotides not matched to a gene: 8. From germline, CDR1 is KGHSH and CDR2 LQKENI. This CDR3 is 18 amino acids long. CDR3 in amino acids: CASSPPTSGRGGPDTQYF. CDR3 DNA: TGTGCCAGCTCACCACCGACTAGCGGGAGAGGTGGGCCAGATACGCAGTATTTT.

This clone came up a few times. The chain has TRBV4-1 and TRBJ1-2; D is unclear. This CDR3 spans 15 amino acids. Germline V gene data show CDR1 as MGHRA and CDR2 as YSYEKL. V was clipped by 0 bases and J by 2 bases, with 10 bases between them. DNA for the CDR3: TGCGCCAGCAGCCAAGAGGCAGAGGCAAACTATGGCTACACCTTC. Translated: CASSQEAEANYGYTF.

This clone was observed a handful of times. The chain couples TRBV7-9 to TRBJ1-1, with a possible D match to TRBD1 (6 bases). Trimming stripped 7 bases from V and 2 bases from J, with 17 bases between. This CDR3 contains 15 residues. Germline values: CDR1 SEHNR, CDR2 FQNEAQ (reference sequence). This CDR3 reads CASTAGGPLNTEAFF. CDR3 bases: TGTGCCAGCACCGCGGGGGGGCCCCTAAACACTGAAGCTTTCTTT.

The V call is TRBV11-3, the J call TRBJ2-1; the D is unclear. The CDR3 contains 13 residues. The germline CDR1 and CDR2 sequences are SGHNT and YENEEA. Trimming left V 5 bases short and J 5 bases short, with 10 bases between. DNA for the CDR3: TGTGCCAGCAGCCTATCCTCGAACAATGAGCAGTTCTTC. Its translation: CASSLSSNNEQFF.

The rearrangement uses TRBV5-1 and TRBJ2-5; tentatively, D is TRBD2 (5 bases). V gave up 1 base and J gave up 5 bases, with 12 bases separating them. This CDR3 contains 14 residues. From germline, CDR1 is SGHRS and CDR2 YFSETQ. This CDR3 reads CASSLKGGGETQYF. The DNA for the CDR3 is TGCGCCAGCAGCTTGAAAGGAGGCGGGGAGACCCAGTACTTC.